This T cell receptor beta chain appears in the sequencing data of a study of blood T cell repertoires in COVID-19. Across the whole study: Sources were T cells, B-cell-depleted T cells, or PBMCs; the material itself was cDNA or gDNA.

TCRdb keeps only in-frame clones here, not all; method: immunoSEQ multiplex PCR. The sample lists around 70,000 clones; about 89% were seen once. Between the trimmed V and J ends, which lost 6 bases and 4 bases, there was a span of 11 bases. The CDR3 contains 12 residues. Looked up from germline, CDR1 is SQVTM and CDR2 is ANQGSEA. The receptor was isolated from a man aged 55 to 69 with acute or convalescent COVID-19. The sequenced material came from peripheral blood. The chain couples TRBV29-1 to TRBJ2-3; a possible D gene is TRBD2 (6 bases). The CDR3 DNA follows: TGCAGCGTACTACCGGGGGCAGATACGCAGTATTTT. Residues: CSVLPGADTQYF.